This is a list of T cell receptor beta chains from one sample in a study of blood T cell repertoires in COVID-19. Repertoires were generated with immunoSEQ multiplex PCR, while TCRdb's copy carries only in-frame clones and drops some. The sample includes about 200,000 clones, over 80% of them seen just once. The sequenced sample consisted of peripheral blood. The receptors originated from a man in his forties with acute or convalescent COVID-19. CDR3s include the opening cysteine and the closing phenylalanine or tryptophan. A D gene is named only where the DNA matches it firmly. The size entry is marked missing in some rows and otherwise reads once, few, many or a size class.

j_call v_call d_call clone_size cdr3_aa cdr3_nt
TRBJ1-1 TRBV9 TRBD1 . CASSTTGVTEAFF TGTGCCAGCAGTACGACAGGGGTTACTGAAGCTTTCTTT
TRBJ2-3 TRBV9 TRBD2 . CASSGTSVNTDTQYF TGTGCCAGCAGCGGGACTAGCGTGAACACAGATACGCAGTATTTT
TRBJ1-2 TRBV6-5 . . CATKIDKERYGYTF TGTGCCACCAAAATCGACAAGGAAAGATATGGCTACACCTTC
TRBJ2-1 TRBV10-2 TRBD2 . CASRGQGLASTHSYNEQFF TGCGCCAGCAGAGGACAGGGACTAGCGAGTACACACTCCTACAATGAGCAGTTCTTC
TRBJ2-1 TRBV5-6 TRBD1 . CASSVQGAYNEQFF TGTGCCAGCAGCGTCCAGGGGGCGTACAATGAGCAGTTCTTC
TRBJ1-4 TRBV18 TRBD1 . CASSRASDRVHGKLFF TGTGCCAGCTCACGAGCCTCGGACAGGGTTCATGGAAAACTGTTTTTT
TRBJ2-1 TRBV13 TRBD2 . CASSLRPGIAGGYNEQFF TGTGCCAGCAGCTTAAGGCCCGGGATAGCGGGAGGTTACAATGAGCAGTTCTTC
TRBJ2-5 TRBV18 TRBD2 . CASSPSSGGQETQYF TGTGCCAGCTCACCAAGTAGCGGGGGGCAAGAGACCCAGTACTTC
TRBJ1-1 TRBV7-9 . . CASSLPLNTEAFF TGTGCCAGCAGCTTACCCCTAAACACTGAAGCTTTCTTT
TRBJ2-7 TRBV7-2 TRBD1 . CASSRSRGSYEQYF TGTGCCAGCAGCCGGAGCAGGGGGTCGTACGAGCAGTACTTC
TRBJ1-6 TRBV2 . . CASGLDSPLHF TGTGCCAGCGGACTAGATTCACCCCTCCACTTT
TRBJ2-1 TRBV29-1 TRBD2 . CSVESGRTNEQFF TGCAGCGTTGAAAGCGGGAGAACGAATGAGCAGTTCTTC
TRBJ1-5 TRBV6-6 . . CASSFQGGGQPQHF TGTGCCAGCAGTTTTCAGGGTGGAGGGCAGCCCCAGCATTTT
TRBJ2-3 TRBV6-5 TRBD2 . CASSPPGGRDTQYF TGTGCCAGCAGTCCCCCGGGAGGGCGGGATACGCAGTATTTT
TRBJ1-1 TRBV7-2 . . CASSSSLGRNTEAFF TGTGCCAGCAGCTCCTCTCTGGGGAGGAACACTGAAGCTTTCTTT
TRBJ2-7 TRBV12-3/TRBV12-4 . . CASSRTGEQYF TGTGCCAGCAGCCGAACGGGGGAGCAGTACTTC
TRBJ1-6 TRBV27 . . CAISRGFNSPLHF TGTGCCATAAGTCGGGGTTTTAATTCACCCCTCCACTTT
TRBJ2-7 TRBV3-1/TRBV3-2 TRBD2 . CASSPTTSGYEQYF TGTGCCAGCAGCCCTACTACTAGCGGGTACGAGCAGTACTTC
TRBJ2-1 TRBV6-6 . . CASSPRLNNEQFF TGTGCCAGCAGTCCCCGGTTGAACAATGAGCAGTTCTTC
TRBJ2-2 TRBV24-1 . . CATSDRLETGELFF TGTGCCACCAGTGACCGCCTAGAAACCGGGGAGCTGTTTTTT
TRBJ1-2 TRBV15 . few CATSKNRVNYGYTF TGTGCCACCAGCAAGAACAGGGTCAACTATGGCTACACCTTC
TRBJ1-5 TRBV2 . . CASSEGEGQPQHF TGTGCCAGCAGTGAGGGGGAGGGTCAGCCCCAGCATTTT
TRBJ2-5 TRBV6-5 TRBD1 few CASSYSSTGGGETQYF TGTGCCAGCAGTTACTCTTCGACAGGGGGCGGAGAGACCCAGTACTTC
TRBJ1-1 TRBV19 TRBD1 . CASGTGGAKRVAFF TGTGCCAGTGGCACAGGGGGCGCAAAAAGGGTTGCTTTCTTT
TRBJ1-5 TRBV6-5 . . CASSWAGGNQPQHF TGTGCCAGCAGTTGGGCAGGGGGCAATCAGCCCCAGCATTTT
TRBJ1-3 TRBV6-1 . . CASSEVNASGNTIYF TGTGCCAGCAGTGAAGTGAACGCGTCTGGAAACACCATATATTTT
TRBJ1-2 TRBV3-1/TRBV3-2 TRBD1 . CASSQMGQPNYGYTF TGTGCCAGCAGCCAAATGGGACAGCCTAACTATGGCTACACCTTC
TRBJ1-2 TRBV18 TRBD1 . CASSPPADRESGYTF TGTGCCAGCTCACCACCGGCCGACAGGGAAAGTGGCTACACCTTC
TRBJ2-7 TRBV3-1/TRBV3-2 . many CASSQTGDEQYF TGTGCCAGCAGCCAAACCGGGGACGAGCAGTACTTC
TRBJ2-1 TRBV24-1 TRBD2 few CATSDTGTSGYNEQFF TGTGCCACCAGTGATACCGGGACTAGCGGATACAATGAGCAGTTCTTC
TRBJ1-6 TRBV4-3 . . CASSQDSRGSNSPLHF TGCGCCAGCAGCCAAGACAGTCGCGGGAGTAATTCACCCCTCCACTTT